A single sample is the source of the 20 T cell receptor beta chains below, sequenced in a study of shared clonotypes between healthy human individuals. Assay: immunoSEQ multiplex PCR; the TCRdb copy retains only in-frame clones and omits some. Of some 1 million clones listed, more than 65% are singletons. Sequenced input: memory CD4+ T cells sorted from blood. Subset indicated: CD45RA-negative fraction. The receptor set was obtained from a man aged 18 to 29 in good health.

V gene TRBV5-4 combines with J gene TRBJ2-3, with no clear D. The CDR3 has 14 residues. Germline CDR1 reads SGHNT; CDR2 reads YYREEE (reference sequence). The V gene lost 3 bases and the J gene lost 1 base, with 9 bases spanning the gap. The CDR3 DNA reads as TGTGCCAGCAGCTCCGACCCTCGCACAGATACGCAGTATTTT. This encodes CASSSDPRTDTQYF.

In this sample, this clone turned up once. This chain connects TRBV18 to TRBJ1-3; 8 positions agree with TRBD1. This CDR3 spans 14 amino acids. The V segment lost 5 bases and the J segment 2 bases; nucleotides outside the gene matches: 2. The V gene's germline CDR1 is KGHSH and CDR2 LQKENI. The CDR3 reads CASSSQGAGNTIYF. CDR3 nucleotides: TGTGCCAGCTCATCACAGGGGGCTGGAAACACCATATATTTT.

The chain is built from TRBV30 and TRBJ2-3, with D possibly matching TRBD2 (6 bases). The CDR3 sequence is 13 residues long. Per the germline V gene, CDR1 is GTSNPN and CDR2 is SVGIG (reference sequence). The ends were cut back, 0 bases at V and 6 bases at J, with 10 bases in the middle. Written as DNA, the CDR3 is TGTGCCTGGAGTGTCACTGGAGGGGATACGCAGTATTTT. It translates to CAWSVTGGDTQYF.

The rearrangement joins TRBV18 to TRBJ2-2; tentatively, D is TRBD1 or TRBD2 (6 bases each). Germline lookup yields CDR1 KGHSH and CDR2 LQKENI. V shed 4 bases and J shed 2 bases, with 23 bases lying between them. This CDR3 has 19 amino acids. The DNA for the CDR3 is TGTGCCAGCTCACGACGCCAGACCCTCGGGGGCATCAACACCGGGGAGCTGTTTTTT. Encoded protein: CASSRRQTLGGINTGELFF.

CDR3 in amino acids: CASSLAPPNFNQPQHF. Written as DNA, the CDR3 is TGTGCCAGCAGCTTAGCGCCCCCCAACTTCAATCAGCCCCAGCATTTT. The chain is built from TRBV7-8 and TRBJ1-5; D not certain. The V gene's germline CDR1 is SGHVS and CDR2 FQNEAQ. Trimming shortened V by 0 bases and J by 3 bases, and 12 bases separated the two germline ends. The CDR3 runs to 16 residues. The complete variable domain, with remaining parts taken from reference TRBV7-8 and TRBJ1-5, reads GAGVSQSPRYKVAKRGQDVALRCDPISGHVSLFWYQQALGQGPEFLTYFQNEAQLDKSGLPSDRFFAERPEGSVSTLKIQRTQQEDSAVYLCASSLAPPNFNQPQHFGDGTRLSIL.

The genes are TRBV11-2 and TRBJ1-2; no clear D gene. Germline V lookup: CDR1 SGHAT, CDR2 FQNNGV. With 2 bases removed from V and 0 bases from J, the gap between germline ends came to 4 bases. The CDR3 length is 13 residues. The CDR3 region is CASSLMANYGYTF. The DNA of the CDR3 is TGTGCCAGCAGCTTAATGGCTAACTATGGCTACACCTTC. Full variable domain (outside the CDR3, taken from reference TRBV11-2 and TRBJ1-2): EAGVAQSPRYKIIEKRQSVAFWCNPISGHATLYWYQQILGQGPKLLIQFQNNGVVDDSQLPKDRFSAERLKGVDSTLKIQPAKLEDSAVYLCASSLMANYGYTFGSGTRLTVV.

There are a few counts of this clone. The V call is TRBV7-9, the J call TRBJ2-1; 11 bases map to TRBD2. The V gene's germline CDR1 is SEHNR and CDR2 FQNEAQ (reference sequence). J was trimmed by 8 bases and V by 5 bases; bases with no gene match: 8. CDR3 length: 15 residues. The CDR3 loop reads CASSRLAGGGDEQFF. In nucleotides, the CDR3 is TGTGCCAGCAGCCGGCTAGCGGGGGGCGGAGATGAGCAGTTCTTC. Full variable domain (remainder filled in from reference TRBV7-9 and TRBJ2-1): DTGVSQNPRHKITKRGQNVTFRCDPISEHNRLYWYRQTLGQGPEFLTYFQNEAQLEKSRLLSDRFSAERPKGSFSTLEIQRTEQGDSAMYLCASSRLAGGGDEQFFGPGTRLTVL.

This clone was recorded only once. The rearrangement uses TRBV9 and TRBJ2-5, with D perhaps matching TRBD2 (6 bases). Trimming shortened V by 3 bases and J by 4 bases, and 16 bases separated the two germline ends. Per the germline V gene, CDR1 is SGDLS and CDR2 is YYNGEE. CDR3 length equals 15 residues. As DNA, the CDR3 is TGTGCCAGCAGCGAGGCGGGACTCCAGGGAGAGACCCAGTACTTC. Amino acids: CASSEAGLQGETQYF. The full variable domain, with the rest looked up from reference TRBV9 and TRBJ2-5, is DSGVTQTPKHLITATGQRVTLRCSPRSGDLSVYWYQQSLDQGLQFLIQYYNGEERAKGNILERFSAQQFPDLHSELNLSSLELGDSALYFCASSEAGLQGETQYFGPGTRLLVL.

Here the CDR3 DNA reads TGTGCCAGCGGGGGGGAAGCCCTCGGTCAAGAGACCCAGTACTTC. Its translation is CASGGEALGQETQYF. The V and J genes are TRBV2 and TRBJ2-5; TRBD2 matches 7 bases. Trimming took 8 bases from V and 2 from J; bases not matched to a gene: 11. From germline, CDR1 is SNHLY and CDR2 FYNNEI. The CDR3 sequence is 15 residues long.

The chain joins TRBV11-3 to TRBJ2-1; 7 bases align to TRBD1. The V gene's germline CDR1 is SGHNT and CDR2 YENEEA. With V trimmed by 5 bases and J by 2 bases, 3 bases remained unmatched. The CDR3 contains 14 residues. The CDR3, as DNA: TGTGCCAGCAGCATAGGGACAGCCTACAATGAGCAGTTCTTC. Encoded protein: CASSIGTAYNEQFF.

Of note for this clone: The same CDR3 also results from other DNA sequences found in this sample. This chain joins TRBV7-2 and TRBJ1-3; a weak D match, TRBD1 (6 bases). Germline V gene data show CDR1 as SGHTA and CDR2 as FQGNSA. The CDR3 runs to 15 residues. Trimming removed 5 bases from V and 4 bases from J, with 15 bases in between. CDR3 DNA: TGTGCCAGCAGCCTCGGGGGGGCCGGGGGAAACACCATATATTTT. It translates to CASSLGGAGGNTIYF.

CDR3: CASSPPGMGQDTEAFF. DNA for the CDR3: TGTGCCAGCTCACCACCGGGGATGGGACAGGACACTGAAGCTTTCTTT. The chain couples TRBV18 to TRBJ1-1, with 8 bases fitting TRBD1. The germline gives CDR1 KGHSH, CDR2 LQKENI. The CDR3 sequence is 16 residues long. The trim removed 0 bases at V and 3 bases at J, leaving 6 bases unmatched.

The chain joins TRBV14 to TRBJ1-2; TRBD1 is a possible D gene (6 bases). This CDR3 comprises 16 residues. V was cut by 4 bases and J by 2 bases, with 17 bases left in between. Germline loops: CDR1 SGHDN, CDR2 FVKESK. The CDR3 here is CASSPLGQQGNYGYTF. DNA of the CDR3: TGTGCCAGCAGCCCCCTGGGTCAACAGGGAAACTATGGCTACACCTTC.

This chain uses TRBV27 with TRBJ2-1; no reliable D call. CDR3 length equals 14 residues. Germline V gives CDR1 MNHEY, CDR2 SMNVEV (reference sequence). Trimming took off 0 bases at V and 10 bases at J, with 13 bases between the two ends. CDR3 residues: CASSLSLTVREQFF. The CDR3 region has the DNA TGTGCCAGCAGTTTATCGTTAACCGTTAGAGAGCAGTTCTTC.

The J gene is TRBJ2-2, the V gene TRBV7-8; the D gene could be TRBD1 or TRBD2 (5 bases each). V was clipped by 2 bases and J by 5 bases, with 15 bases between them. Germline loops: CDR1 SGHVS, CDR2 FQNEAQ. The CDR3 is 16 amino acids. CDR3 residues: CASSLHNMGVTGELFF. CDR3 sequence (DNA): TGTGCCAGCAGCTTACATAATATGGGGGTAACCGGGGAGCTGTTTTTT.

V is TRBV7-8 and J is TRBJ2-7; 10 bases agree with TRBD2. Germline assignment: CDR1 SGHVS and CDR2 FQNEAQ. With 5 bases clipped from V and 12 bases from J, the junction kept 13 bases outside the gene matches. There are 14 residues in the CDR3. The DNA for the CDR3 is TGTGCCAGCAGCGACGAGGGGTTAGCGGGAGGAACGTACTTC. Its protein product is CASSDEGLAGGTYF.

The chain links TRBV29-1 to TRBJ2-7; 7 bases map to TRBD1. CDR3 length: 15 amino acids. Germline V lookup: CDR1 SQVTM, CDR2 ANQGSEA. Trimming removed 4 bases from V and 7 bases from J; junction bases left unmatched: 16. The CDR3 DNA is TGCAGCGTTGGGACACAAGGGGGCCGGCCTGGTGAGCAGTACTTC. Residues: CSVGTQGGRPGEQYF.

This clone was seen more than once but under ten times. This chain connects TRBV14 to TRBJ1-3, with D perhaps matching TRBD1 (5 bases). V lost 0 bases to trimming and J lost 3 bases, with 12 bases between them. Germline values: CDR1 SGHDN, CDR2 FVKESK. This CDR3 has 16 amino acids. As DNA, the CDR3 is TGTGCCAGCAGCCAAGATCGGGGGTTTGATGGAAACACCATATATTTT. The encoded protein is CASSQDRGFDGNTIYF.

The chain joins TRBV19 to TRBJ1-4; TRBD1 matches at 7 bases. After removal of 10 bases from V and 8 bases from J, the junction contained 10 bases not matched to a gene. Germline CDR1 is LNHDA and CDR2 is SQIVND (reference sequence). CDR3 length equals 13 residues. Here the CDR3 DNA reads TGTGCCACCACGGAGGGGGCGTCCGAAAAACTGTTTTTT. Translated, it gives CATTEGASEKLFF.

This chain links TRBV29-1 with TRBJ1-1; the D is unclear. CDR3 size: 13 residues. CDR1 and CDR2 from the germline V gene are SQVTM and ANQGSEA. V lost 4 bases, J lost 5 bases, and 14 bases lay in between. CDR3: CSVVAPSGTEAFF. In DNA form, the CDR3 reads TGCAGCGTTGTCGCTCCAAGTGGAACTGAAGCTTTCTTT. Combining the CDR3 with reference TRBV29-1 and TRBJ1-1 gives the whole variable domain SAVISQKPSRDICQRGTSLTIQCQVDSQVTMMFWYRQQPGQSLTLIATANQGSEATYESGFVIDKFPISRPNLTFSTLTVSNMSPEDSSIYLCSVVAPSGTEAFFGQGTRLTVV.